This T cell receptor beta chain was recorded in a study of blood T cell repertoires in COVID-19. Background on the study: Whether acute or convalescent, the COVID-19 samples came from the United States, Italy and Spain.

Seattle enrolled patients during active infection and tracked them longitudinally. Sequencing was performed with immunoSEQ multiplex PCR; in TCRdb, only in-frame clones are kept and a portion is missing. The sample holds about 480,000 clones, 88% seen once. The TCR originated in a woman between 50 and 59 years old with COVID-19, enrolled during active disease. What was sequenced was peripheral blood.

CDR3: CASSWGQRINQPQHF. The CDR3 nucleotides read TGTGCCAGTAGTTGGGGACAGAGAATCAATCAGCCCCAGCATTTT. The chain has TRBV19 and TRBJ1-5; 7 nucleotides line up with TRBD1. The CDR3 extends over 15 amino acids. The V gene end was trimmed by 5 bases and the J gene end by 3 bases; junction bases not matched to a gene: 7. Per germline, CDR1 LNHDA and CDR2 SQIVND (reference sequence).